A single sample is the source of the 15 T cell receptor beta chains below, sequenced in a study of identifying expanded T cells in peripheral blood. Sequenced by immunoSEQ multiplex PCR; TCRdb stores in-frame clones only, minus some. The table lists under 95,000 clones, over 75% of them singletons. Sequenced material: blood. The source of these receptors is a person aged 18 to 69 in good health.

The chain carries TRBV27 and TRBJ1-1; unclear D gene. The V end was cut by 6 bases, the J end by 0 bases, with 14 bases between. The germline gives CDR1 MNHEY, CDR2 SMNVEV (reference sequence). CDR3 size: 15 residues. This chain's CDR3 is CASSPSGVLNTEAFF. CDR3 nucleotide sequence: TGTGCCAGCAGCCCGAGCGGGGTGTTGAACACTGAAGCTTTCTTT.

The chain employs TRBV9 and TRBJ1-4; 7 bases are shared with TRBD1. V lost 4 bases to trimming and J lost 5 bases; unmatched junction nucleotides: 14. The germline V gene has CDR1 SGDLS and CDR2 YYNGEE. This CDR3 spans 17 amino acids. As DNA, the CDR3 is TGTGCCAGCAGCCCAGACGGACAGGAGAGTGGGAATGAAAAACTGTTTTTT. Protein sequence: CASSPDGQESGNEKLFF.

V gene TRBV6-6 combines with J gene TRBJ2-5; the D gene is possibly TRBD2 (6 bases). Germline lookup yields CDR1 MNHNY and CDR2 SVGAGI (reference sequence). The V gene lost 6 bases and the J gene lost 2 bases, with 13 bases spanning the gap. CDR3 length equals 14 residues. The CDR3 region has the DNA TGTGCCAGCAGGAGGACTATAGTGCAAGAGACCCAGTACTTC. Its translation: CASRRTIVQETQYF.

The genes are TRBV4-2 and TRBJ1-4, with 10 bases lining up with TRBD1. The junction had 3 bases not matched to a gene; V was cut back by 1 base and J by 7 bases. Germline values: CDR1 LGHNA, CDR2 YNFKEQ. The CDR3 covers 15 residues. The DNA of the CDR3 is TGTGCCAGCAGCCAAGGGAGGACAGGGGGTGAAAAACTGTTTTTT. It yields the protein CASSQGRTGGEKLFF.

This sequence joins TRBV4-3 and TRBJ2-3; D may be TRBD2 (6 bases). Per the germline V gene, CDR1 is LGHNA and CDR2 is YSLEER. The CDR3 is made up of 15 amino acids. V lost 4 bases and J lost 4, with 15 bases in between. The DNA for the CDR3 is TGCGCCAGCAGCCTCCGGGGGTCGGTAGCAGATACGCAGTATTTT. Its translation is CASSLRGSVADTQYF.

V gene TRBV5-1 combines with J gene TRBJ2-6; TRBD1 matches 10 bases. This CDR3 contains 18 residues. V trimming: 4 bases; J trimming: 1 base; junction bases outside the gene matches: 8. Germline-derived CDR1 and CDR2 are SGHRS and YFSETQ. CDR3 loop: CASSQWDRGLSGANVLTF. CDR3 coding DNA: TGCGCCAGCAGCCAATGGGACAGGGGATTGTCTGGGGCCAACGTCCTGACTTTC.

The chain links TRBV2 to TRBJ1-1; TRBD1 is a possible D gene (6 bases). Germline V gene data show CDR1 as SNHLY and CDR2 as FYNNEI. The CDR3 is 14 residues long. The V end lost 4 bases, the J end lost 4 bases, and 13 bases lay between the germline ends. The CDR3 loop is CASSVQRGGTEAFF. The CDR3 DNA sequence: TGTGCCAGCAGTGTTCAGCGAGGGGGCACTGAAGCTTTCTTT.

The V and J genes are TRBV5-6 and TRBJ2-2, with 7 bases aligning to TRBD1. Trimming took 7 bases from V and 0 from J; bases not matched to a gene: 6. Germline lookup yields CDR1 SGHDT and CDR2 YYEEEE. The CDR3 runs 15 residues. CDR3 loop: CASSRGRTNTGELFF. The CDR3, as DNA: TGTGCCAGCTCAAGGGGGCGTACGAACACCGGGGAGCTGTTTTTT.

V gene TRBV5-8 combines with J gene TRBJ2-3, with D hard to call. Germline CDR1 reads SGHTS; CDR2 reads YDEGEE. Deletions cut 5 bases from V and 1 base from J, with 8 bases between. This CDR3 region has 13 residues. This chain's CDR3 is CASSRAGTDTQYF. The CDR3, as DNA: TGTGCCAGCAGTCGGGCGGGCACAGATACGCAGTATTTT.

This rearrangement joins TRBV7-2 to TRBJ1-4; a weak D match, TRBD1 (5 bases). V was shortened by 2 bases and J by 2 bases, with 12 bases between the two germline ends. CDR3 length equals 16 residues. Germline V gene data show CDR1 as SGHTA and CDR2 as FQGNSA. CDR3 coding DNA: TGTGCCAGCAGCTTAATACCGGGACTGACTAATGAAAAACTGTTTTTT. Translated, it gives CASSLIPGLTNEKLFF.

This clone has only one observation. The chain joins TRBV5-6 to TRBJ1-1; D gene unclear. CDR1 and CDR2 from the germline V gene are SGHDT and YYEEEE. Trimming shortened V by 2 bases and J by 1 base, and 9 bases separated the two germline ends. There are 14 residues in the CDR3. CDR3 amino acids: CASSFGDGNTEAFF. CDR3 bases: TGTGCCAGCAGCTTTGGTGACGGGAACACTGAAGCTTTCTTT.

The sample holds one count of this clone. The chain has TRBV4-1 and TRBJ1-1, with D possibly being TRBD1 (5 bases). Trimming removed 6 bases at V and 1 base at J, with 12 bases between. Germline V gives CDR1 MGHRA, CDR2 YSYEKL. The CDR3 has 14 amino acids. As DNA, the CDR3 is TGCGCCAGCAGTGGCATCGGGGCGAACACTGAAGCTTTCTTT. It translates to CASSGIGANTEAFF.

The CDR3: CASSQDRAGGALNYGYTF. The CDR3, as DNA: TGCGCCAGCAGCCAAGATAGGGCAGGGGGCGCCCTGAACTATGGCTACACCTTC. V gene TRBV4-1 combines with J gene TRBJ1-2; 8 nucleotides align to TRBD1. CDR1 is MGHRA, CDR2 YSYEKL, per germline. Trimming cost V 0 bases and J 2 bases; bases outside gene matches: 11. CDR3 length: 18 residues.

The V call is TRBV7-9, the J call TRBJ2-3, with 8 positions matching TRBD2. J gave up 7 bases and V 5 bases, and 17 bases lay outside the gene matches. The CDR3 extends over 17 amino acids. Germline V gives CDR1 SEHNR, CDR2 FQNEAQ (reference sequence). CDR3 sequence: CASSPPLVDSGANTQYF. For the CDR3, the DNA is TGTGCCAGCAGCCCCCCCCTGGTCGATAGCGGGGCCAATACGCAGTATTTT. The whole variable domain, remainder taken from reference TRBV7-9 and TRBJ2-3, is DTGVSQNPRHKITKRGQNVTFRCDPISEHNRLYWYRQTLGQGPEFLTYFQNEAQLEKSRLLSDRFSAERPKGSFSTLEIQRTEQGDSAMYLCASSPPLVDSGANTQYFGPGTRLTVL.

The CDR3 here is CASSFPLGQETQYF. The CDR3 nucleotides are TGTGCCAGCAGCTTCCCCCTGGGACAAGAGACCCAGTACTTC. V gene TRBV11-2 combines with J gene TRBJ2-5, with D uncertain. This CDR3 comprises 14 residues. Germline CDR1 and CDR2: SGHAT and FQNNGV. Trimming removed 3 bases at V and 2 bases at J, with 10 bases between.